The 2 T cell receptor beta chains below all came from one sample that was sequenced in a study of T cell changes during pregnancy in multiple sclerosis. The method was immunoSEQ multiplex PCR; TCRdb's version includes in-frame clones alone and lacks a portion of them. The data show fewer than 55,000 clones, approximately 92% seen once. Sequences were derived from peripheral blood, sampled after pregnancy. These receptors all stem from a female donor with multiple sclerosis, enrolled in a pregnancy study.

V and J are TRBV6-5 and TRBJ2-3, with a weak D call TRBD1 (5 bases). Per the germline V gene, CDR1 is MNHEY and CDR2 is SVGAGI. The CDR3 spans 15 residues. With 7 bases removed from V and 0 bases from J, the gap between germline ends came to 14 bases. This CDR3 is CASTLGDPSTDTQYF. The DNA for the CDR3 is TGTGCCAGCACCCTAGGGGATCCTAGCACAGATACGCAGTATTTT.

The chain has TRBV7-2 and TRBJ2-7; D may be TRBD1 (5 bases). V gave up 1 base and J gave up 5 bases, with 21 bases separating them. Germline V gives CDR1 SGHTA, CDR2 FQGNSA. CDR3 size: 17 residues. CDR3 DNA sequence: TGTGCCAGCAGCTTAGGGTCATCTGGGGCTTTTCCCAACGAGCAGTACTTC. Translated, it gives CASSLGSSGAFPNEQYF.